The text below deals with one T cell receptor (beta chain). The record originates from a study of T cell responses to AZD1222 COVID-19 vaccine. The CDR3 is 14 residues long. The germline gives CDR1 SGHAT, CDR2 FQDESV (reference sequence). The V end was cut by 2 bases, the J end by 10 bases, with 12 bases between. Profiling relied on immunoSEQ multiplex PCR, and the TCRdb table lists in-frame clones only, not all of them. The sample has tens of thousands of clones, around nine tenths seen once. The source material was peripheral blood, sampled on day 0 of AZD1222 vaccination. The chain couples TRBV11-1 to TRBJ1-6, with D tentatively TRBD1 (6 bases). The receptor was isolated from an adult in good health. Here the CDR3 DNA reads TGTGCCAGCAGCTTAATGGGGGCCGGGTCACCCCTCCACTTT. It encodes CASSLMGAGSPLHF.